This T cell receptor (beta chain) is drawn from a study of cytomegalovirus exposure and HLA in healthy donors. Per germline, CDR1 SGDLS and CDR2 YYNGEE. V lost 5 bases to trimming and J lost 5 bases; unmatched junction nucleotides: 9. The length of the CDR3 is 16 residues. 60 Vbeta and 13 Jbeta primers were used in PCR. Repertoires were generated with immunoSEQ multiplex PCR, while TCRdb's copy carries only in-frame clones and drops some. The table has 120,000 to 150,000 clones, around 84% seen once. This chain uses TRBV9 with TRBJ2-2, with 10 positions matching TRBD1. This TCR came from a boy aged 2 to 10 in good health and CMV-seronegative. Sequenced input: PBMCs. The CDR3 here is CASSRRQGARTGELFF. The CDR3 DNA reads as TGTGCCAGCAGTCGCAGACAGGGGGCGCGTACCGGGGAGCTGTTTTTT. Full variable domain (outside the CDR3, taken from reference TRBV9 and TRBJ2-2): DSGVTQTPKHLITATGQRVTLRCSPRSGDLSVYWYQQSLDQGLQFLIQYYNGEERAKGNILERFSAQQFPDLHSELNLSSLELGDSALYFCASSRRQGARTGELFFGEGSRLTVL.